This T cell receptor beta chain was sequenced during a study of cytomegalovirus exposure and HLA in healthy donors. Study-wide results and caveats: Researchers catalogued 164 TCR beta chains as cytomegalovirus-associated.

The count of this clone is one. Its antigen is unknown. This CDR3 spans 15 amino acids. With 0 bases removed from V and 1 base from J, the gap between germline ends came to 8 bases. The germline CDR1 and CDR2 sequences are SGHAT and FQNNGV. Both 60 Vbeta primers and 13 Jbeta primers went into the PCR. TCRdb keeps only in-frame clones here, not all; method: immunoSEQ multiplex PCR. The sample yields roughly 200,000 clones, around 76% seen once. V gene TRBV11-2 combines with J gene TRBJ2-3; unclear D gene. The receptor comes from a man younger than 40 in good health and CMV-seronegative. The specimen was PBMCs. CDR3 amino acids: CASSLERSRTDTQYF. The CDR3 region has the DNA TGTGCCAGCAGCTTAGAAAGAAGCCGCACAGATACGCAGTATTTT. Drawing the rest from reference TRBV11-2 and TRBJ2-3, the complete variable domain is EAGVAQSPRYKIIEKRQSVAFWCNPISGHATLYWYQQILGQGPKLLIQFQNNGVVDDSQLPKDRFSAERLKGVDSTLKIQPAKLEDSAVYLCASSLERSRTDTQYFGPGTRLTVL.